This TCR beta chain was sequenced in a study of cytomegalovirus exposure and HLA in healthy donors. Both 60 Vbeta primers and 13 Jbeta primers went into the PCR. The repertoire was sequenced with immunoSEQ multiplex PCR; TCRdb's copy has only in-frame clones and lacks some. The sample lists roughly 140,000 clones, 72% occurring once. The CDR3 runs to 14 residues. Germline CDR1 and CDR2: MNHNS and SASEGT. Study-level results: The sole available immune exposure information was CMV serostatus. By a later analysis, the bulk of CMV-associated TCR beta chains appeared HLA-restricted. In a later analysis, common viral pathogens appeared linked to several of the most significant clusters.

As for this clone: Its target is not known.

The sequence was obtained from a man aged 40-49 years in good health and CMV-seronegative. What was sequenced was PBMCs. The V and J genes are TRBV6-1 and TRBJ2-5, with D possibly being TRBD1 (5 bases). The J call could be wrong; TRBJ2-7 is a better fit for the DNA end. CDR3: CASSEPRQTYEQYF. DNA for the CDR3: TGTGCCAGCAGTGAACCCCGACAGACCTACGAGCAGTACTTC.